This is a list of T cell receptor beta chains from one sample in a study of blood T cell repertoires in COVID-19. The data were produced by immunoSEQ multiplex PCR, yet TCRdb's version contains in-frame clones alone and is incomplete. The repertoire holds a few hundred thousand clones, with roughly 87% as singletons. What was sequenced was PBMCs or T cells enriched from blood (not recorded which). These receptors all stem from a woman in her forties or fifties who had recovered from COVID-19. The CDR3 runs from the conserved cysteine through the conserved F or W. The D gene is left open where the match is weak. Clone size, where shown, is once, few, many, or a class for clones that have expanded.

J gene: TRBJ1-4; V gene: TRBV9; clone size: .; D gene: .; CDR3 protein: CASSVGQLEKLFF; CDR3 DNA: TGTGCCAGCAGCGTAGGACAGCTTGAAAAACTGTTTTTT
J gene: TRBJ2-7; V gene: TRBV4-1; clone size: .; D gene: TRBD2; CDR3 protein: CASSPSLAESSYEQYF; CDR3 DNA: TGCGCCAGCAGCCCCTCTCTAGCGGAGAGCTCCTACGAGCAGTACTTC
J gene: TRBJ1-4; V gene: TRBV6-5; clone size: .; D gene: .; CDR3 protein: CASKTGATNEKLFF; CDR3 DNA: TGTGCCAGCAAGACAGGTGCAACTAATGAAAAACTGTTTTTT
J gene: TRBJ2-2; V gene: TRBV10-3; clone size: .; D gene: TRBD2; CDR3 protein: CAISEFRGAGELFF; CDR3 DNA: TGTGCCATCAGTGAATTTCGGGGGGCCGGGGAGCTGTTTTTT
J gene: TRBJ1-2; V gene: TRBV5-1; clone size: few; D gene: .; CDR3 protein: CASSRGDTSSDGYTF; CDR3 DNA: TGCGCCAGCAGCCGAGGGGACACCTCAAGCGATGGCTACACCTTC
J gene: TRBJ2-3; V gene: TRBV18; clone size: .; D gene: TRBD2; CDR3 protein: CASSPIAGVGGDTQYF; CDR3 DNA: TGTGCCAGCTCACCAATTGCGGGAGTCGGGGGAGATACGCAGTATTTT
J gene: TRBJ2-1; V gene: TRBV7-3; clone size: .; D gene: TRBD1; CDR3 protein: CASSRQGINEQFF; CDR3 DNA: TGTGCCAGCAGCCGACAGGGAATAAATGAGCAGTTCTTC
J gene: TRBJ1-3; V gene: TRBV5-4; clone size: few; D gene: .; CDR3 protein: CASSLTQGSFSGNTIYF; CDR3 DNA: TGTGCCAGCAGCTTGACTCAGGGAAGTTTCTCTGGAAACACCATATATTTT
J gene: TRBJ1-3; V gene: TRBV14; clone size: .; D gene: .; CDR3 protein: CASSPAGNTIYF; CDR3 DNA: TGTGCCAGCAGCCCGGCTGGAAACACCATATATTTT
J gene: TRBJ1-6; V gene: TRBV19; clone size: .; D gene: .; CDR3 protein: CASRMESYNSPLHF; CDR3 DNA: TGTGCCAGCCGAATGGAGTCCTATAATTCACCCCTCCACTTT
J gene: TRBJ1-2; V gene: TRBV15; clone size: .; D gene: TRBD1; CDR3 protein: CATSRATGAYGYTF; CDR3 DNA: TGTGCCACCAGCAGAGCGACAGGGGCCTATGGCTACACCTTC
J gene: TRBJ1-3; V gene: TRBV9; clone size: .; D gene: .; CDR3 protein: CASSVGVAASGNTIYF; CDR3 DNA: TGTGCCAGCAGCGTAGGGGTAGCAGCCTCTGGAAACACCATATATTTT
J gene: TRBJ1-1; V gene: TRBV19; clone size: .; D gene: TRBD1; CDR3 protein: CASSSRRTGVAEAFF; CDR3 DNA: TGTGCCAGTAGTTCTCGACGGACAGGAGTTGCTGAAGCTTTCTTT
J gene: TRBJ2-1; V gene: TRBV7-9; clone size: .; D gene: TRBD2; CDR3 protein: CAGLADYNEQFF; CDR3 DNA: TGTGCCGGACTAGCGGACTACAATGAGCAGTTCTTC
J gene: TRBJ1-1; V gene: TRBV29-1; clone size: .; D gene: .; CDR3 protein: CSVVVPNTEAFF; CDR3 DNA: TGCAGCGTTGTAGTGCCGAACACTGAAGCTTTCTTT